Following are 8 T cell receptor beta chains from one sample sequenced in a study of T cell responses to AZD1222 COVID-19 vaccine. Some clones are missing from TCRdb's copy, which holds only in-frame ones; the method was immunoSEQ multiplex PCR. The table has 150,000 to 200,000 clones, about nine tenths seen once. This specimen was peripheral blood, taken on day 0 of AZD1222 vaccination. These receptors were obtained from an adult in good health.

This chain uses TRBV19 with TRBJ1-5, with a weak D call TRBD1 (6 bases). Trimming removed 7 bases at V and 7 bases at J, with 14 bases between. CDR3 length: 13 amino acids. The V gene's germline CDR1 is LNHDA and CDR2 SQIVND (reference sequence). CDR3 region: CASTVDSYQPQHF. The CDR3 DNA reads TGTGCCAGTACCGTGGACAGTTACCAGCCCCAGCATTTT. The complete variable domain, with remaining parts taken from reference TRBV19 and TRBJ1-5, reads DGGITQSPKYLFRKEGQNVTLSCEQNLNHDAMYWYRQDPGQGLRLIYYSQIVNDFQKGDIAEGYSVSREKKESFPLTVTSAQKNPTAFYLCASTVDSYQPQHFGDGTRLSIL.

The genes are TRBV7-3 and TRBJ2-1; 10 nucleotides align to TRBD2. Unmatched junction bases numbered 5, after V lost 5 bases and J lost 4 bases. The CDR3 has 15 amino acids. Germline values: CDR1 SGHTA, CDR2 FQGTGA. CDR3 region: CASSPGTSAYNEQFF. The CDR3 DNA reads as TGTGCCAGCAGCCCCGGGACTAGCGCTTACAATGAGCAGTTCTTC. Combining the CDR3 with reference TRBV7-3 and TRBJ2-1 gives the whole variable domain GAGVSQTPSNKVTEKGKYVELRCDPISGHTALYWYRQSLGQGPEFLIYFQGTGAADDSGLPNDRFFAVRPEGSVSTLKIQRTERGDSAVYLCASSPGTSAYNEQFFGPGTRLTVL.

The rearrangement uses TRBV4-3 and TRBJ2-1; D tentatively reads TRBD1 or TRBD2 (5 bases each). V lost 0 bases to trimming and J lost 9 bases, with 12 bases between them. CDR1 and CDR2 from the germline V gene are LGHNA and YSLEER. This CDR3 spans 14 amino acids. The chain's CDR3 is CASSQDFEGREQFF. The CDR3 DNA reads TGCGCCAGCAGCCAAGATTTTGAGGGGCGTGAGCAGTTCTTC.

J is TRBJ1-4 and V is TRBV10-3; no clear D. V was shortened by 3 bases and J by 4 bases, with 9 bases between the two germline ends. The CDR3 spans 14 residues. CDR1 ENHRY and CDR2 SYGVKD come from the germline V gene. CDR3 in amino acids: CAISESLGNEKLFF. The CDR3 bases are TGTGCCATCAGTGAATCACTGGGTAATGAAAAACTGTTTTTT.

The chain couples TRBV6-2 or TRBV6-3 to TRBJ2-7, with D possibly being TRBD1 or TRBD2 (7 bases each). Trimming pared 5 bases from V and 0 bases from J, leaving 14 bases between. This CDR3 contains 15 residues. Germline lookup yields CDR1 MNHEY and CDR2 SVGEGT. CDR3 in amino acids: CASSGRDRFSYEQYF. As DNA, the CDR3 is TGTGCCAGCAGTGGGAGGGACAGATTCTCCTACGAGCAGTACTTC.

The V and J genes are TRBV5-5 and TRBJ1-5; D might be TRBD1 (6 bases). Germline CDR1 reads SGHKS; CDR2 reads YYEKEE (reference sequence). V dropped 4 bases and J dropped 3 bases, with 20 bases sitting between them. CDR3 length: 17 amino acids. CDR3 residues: CASSLRTDPLPNQPQHF. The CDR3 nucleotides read TGTGCCAGCAGCCTACGGACAGATCCCCTCCCCAATCAGCCCCAGCATTTT.

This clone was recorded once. The CDR3 bases are TGTGCCAGCAGTTACCGGGAATCCTATAATTCACCCCTCCACTTT. Translation gives CASSYRESYNSPLHF. The gene calls are TRBV6-5 and TRBJ1-6, with D uncertain. The length of the CDR3 is 15 residues. V shed 2 bases and J shed 1 base, with 6 bases lying between them. Germline V gives CDR1 MNHEY, CDR2 SVGAGI.

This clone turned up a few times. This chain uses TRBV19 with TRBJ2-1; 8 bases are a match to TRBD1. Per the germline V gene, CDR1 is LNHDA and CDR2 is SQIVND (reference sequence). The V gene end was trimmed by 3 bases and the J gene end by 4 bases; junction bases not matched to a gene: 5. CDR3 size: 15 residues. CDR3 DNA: TGTGCCAGTAGTATCGGACAGGGAATATACAATGAGCAGTTCTTC. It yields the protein CASSIGQGIYNEQFF.